This section outlines one T cell receptor (beta chain) sequence together with its context. What it recognizes is unknown. Donors likely had unrecorded immune exposures despite being nominally healthy when sampled. PCR used 60 Vbeta primers and 13 Jbeta primers. The protocol was immunoSEQ multiplex PCR, while the TCRdb copy is restricted to in-frame clones and leaves out a portion. The profile shows about 140,000 clones, 75% to 85% of them singletons. The sample belongs to a study of cytomegalovirus exposure and HLA in healthy donors. Study-wide findings and caveats: A later analysis, which compared TCR beta chains of equal frequency, found the HLA-associated ones more clonally expanded. The classifier reportedly diagnosed cytomegalovirus status with high specificity and sensitivity.

Germline V gene data show CDR1 as SGHAT and CDR2 as FQDESV (reference sequence). Trimming left V 2 bases short and J 7 bases short, with 15 bases between. The CDR3 sequence is 15 residues long. The chain carries TRBV11-1 and TRBJ2-1; D might be TRBD1 (6 bases). The sample comprised PBMCs. This sequence originates from a middle-aged woman in good health and CMV-seropositive. CDR3 sequence (DNA): TGTGCCAGCAGCTTACAGGGGCAGAGGAAGAATGAGCAGTTCTTC. Translated, it gives CASSLQGQRKNEQFF. The variable domain in full, completed from reference TRBV11-1 and TRBJ2-1, reads EAEVAQSPRYKITEKSQAVAFWCDPISGHATLYWYRQILGQGPELLVQFQDESVVDDSQLPKDRFSAERLKGVDSTLKIQPAELGDSAMYLCASSLQGQRKNEQFFGPGTRLTVL.